The subject of this entry is one TCR beta chain. The data are from a study of T cell clones after liver transplantation. Background on the study: Post-transplant blood was tracked for graft-donor-reactive T cell clones identified in a pre-transplant mixed lymphocyte reaction. HCV positivity affected three of eight recipients; the rest lacked autoimmune or viral indications. Without induction therapy, subjects received standard immunosuppression until 12-24 months post-transplant. Samples came pre-transplant, pre-randomization before withdrawal, and post-randomization after withdrawal ended.

Some clones are missing from TCRdb's copy, which holds only in-frame ones; the method was immunoSEQ multiplex PCR. The top ten hold 14% of the sample, which has about 47,000 clones, 86% seen once. This sequence originates from a human patient who received a liver transplant. Some of the T cells might come from the graft donor. The input for sequencing was CD8+ T cells from blood, taken 12 months after liver transplant.

DNA for the CDR3: TGCGCCAGCAGCACCACTAGCGGGAGGACAGATACGCAGTATTTT. It specifies CASSTTSGRTDTQYF. The chain carries TRBV5-1 and TRBJ2-3; 12 positions agree with TRBD2. V was clipped by 4 bases and J by 3 bases; unmatched bases: 3. Germline CDR1 is SGHRS and CDR2 is YFSETQ. This CDR3 is built from 15 residues.